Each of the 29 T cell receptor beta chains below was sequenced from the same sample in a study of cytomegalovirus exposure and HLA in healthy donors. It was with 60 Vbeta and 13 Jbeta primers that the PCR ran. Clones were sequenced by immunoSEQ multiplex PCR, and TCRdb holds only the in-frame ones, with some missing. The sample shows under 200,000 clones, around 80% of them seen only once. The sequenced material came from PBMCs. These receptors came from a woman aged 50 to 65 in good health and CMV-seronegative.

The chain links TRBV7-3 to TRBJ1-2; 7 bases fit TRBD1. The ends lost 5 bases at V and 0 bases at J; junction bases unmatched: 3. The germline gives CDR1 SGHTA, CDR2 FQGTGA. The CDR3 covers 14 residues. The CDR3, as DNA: TGTGCCAGCAGCCCGACAGGGCCTAACTATGGCTACACCTTC. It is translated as CASSPTGPNYGYTF.

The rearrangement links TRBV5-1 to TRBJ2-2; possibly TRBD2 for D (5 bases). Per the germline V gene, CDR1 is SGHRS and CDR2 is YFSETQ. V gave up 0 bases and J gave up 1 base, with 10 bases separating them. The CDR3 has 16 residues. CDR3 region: CASSLETSGNTGELFF. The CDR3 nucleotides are TGCGCCAGCAGCTTGGAGACAAGCGGGAACACCGGGGAGCTGTTTTTT.

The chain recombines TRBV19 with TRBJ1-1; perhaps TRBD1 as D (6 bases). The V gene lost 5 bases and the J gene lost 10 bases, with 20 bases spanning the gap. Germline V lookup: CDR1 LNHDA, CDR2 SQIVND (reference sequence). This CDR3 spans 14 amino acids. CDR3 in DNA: TGTGCCAGTAGTTTCAGGCCCGATACACAGGGAGCTTTCTTT. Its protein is CASSFRPDTQGAFF.

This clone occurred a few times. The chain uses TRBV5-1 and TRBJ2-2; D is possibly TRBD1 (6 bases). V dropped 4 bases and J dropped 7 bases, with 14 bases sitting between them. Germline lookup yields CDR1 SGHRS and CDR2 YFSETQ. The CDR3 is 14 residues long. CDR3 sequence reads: CASSGNRAGGELFF. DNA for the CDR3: TGCGCCAGCAGCGGAAACAGGGCAGGCGGGGAGCTGTTTTTT.

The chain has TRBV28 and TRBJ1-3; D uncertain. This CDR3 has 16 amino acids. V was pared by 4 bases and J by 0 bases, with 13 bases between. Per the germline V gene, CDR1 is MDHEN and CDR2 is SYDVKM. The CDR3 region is CASSSQRLSSGNTIYF. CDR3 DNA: TGTGCCAGCAGTTCCCAGCGGCTGAGCTCTGGAAACACCATATATTTT.

The CDR3 region has the DNA TGTGCCTTGACGACAGGGACGAATTCACCCCTCCACTTT. This codes for CALTTGTNSPLHF. The rearrangement links TRBV30 to TRBJ1-6; 7 bases line up with TRBD1. There are 13 residues in the CDR3. J lost 7 bases, V lost 7 bases, and 7 bases had no gene match. Looked up from germline, CDR1 is GTSNPN and CDR2 is SVGIG (reference sequence).

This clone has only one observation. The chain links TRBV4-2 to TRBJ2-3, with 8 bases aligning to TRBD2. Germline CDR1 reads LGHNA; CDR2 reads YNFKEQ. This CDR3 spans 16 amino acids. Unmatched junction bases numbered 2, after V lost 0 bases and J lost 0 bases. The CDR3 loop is CASSQEPSGSTDTQYF. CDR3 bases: TGTGCCAGCAGCCAAGAGCCTAGCGGGAGCACAGATACGCAGTATTTT.

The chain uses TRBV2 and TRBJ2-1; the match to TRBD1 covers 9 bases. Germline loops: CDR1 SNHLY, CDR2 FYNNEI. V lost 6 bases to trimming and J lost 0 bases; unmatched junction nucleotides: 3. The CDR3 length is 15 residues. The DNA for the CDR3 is TGTGCCAGCAGAGTACAGGGGGCCTCCTACAATGAGCAGTTCTTC. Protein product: CASRVQGASYNEQFF.

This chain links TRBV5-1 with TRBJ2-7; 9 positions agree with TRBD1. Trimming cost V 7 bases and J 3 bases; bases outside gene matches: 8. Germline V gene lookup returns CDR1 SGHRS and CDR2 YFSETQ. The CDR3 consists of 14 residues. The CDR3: CASSRVTGGYEQYF. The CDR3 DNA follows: TGCGCCAGCTCAAGGGTGACAGGGGGCTACGAGCAGTACTTC.

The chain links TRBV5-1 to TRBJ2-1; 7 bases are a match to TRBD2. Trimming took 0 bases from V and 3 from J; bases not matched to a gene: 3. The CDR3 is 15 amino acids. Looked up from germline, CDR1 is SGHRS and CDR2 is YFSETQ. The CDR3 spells CASSLEGLSYNEQFF. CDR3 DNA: TGCGCCAGCAGCTTGGAGGGACTAAGCTACAATGAGCAGTTCTTC.

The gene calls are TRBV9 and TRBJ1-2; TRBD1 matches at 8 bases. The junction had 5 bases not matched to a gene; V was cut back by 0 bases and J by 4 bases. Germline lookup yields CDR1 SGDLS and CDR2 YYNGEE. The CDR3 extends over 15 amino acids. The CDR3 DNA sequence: TGTGCCAGCAGCGTAGTATCGACAGGGGCCTATGGCTACACCTTC. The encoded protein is CASSVVSTGAYGYTF.

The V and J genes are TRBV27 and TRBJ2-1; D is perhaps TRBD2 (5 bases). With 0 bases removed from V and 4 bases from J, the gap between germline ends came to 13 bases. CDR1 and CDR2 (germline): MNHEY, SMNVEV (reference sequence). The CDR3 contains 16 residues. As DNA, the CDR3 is TGTGCCAGCAGTTTATCGAGGATAGCGCAATACAATGAGCAGTTCTTC. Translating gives CASSLSRIAQYNEQFF.

The CDR3 nucleotides read TGTGCCAGCAGTTACTCGTTGAGACTAGCGGGGGCTGAGCAGTACTTC. It encodes CASSYSLRLAGAEQYF. The chain is built from TRBV6-5 and TRBJ2-7, with 12 bases fitting TRBD2. Unmatched junction bases numbered 7, after V lost 0 bases and J lost 7 bases. Germline V gene sequence: CDR1 MNHEY, CDR2 SVGAGI. CDR3 length equals 16 residues.

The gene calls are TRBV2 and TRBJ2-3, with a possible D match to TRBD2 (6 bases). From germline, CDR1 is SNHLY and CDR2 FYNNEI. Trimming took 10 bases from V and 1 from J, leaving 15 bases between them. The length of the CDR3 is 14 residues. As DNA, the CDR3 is TGTGCCACCTTCTTCGAGCGGGGCACAGATACGCAGTATTTT. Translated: CATFFERGTDTQYF.

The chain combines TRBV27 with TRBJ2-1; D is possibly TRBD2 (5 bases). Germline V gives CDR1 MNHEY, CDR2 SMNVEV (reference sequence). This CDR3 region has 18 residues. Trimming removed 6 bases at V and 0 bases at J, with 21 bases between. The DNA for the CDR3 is TGTGCCAGCAGCCTGGACTTCAAGACAACAAGCTCCTACAATGAGCAGTTCTTC. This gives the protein CASSLDFKTTSSYNEQFF.

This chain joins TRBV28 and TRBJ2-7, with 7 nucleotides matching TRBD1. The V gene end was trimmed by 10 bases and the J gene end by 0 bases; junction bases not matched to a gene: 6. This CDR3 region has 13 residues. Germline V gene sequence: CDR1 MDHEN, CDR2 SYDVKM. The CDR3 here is CATSRGNSYEQYF. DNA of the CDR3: TGTGCCACCTCCAGGGGGAACTCCTACGAGCAGTACTTC.

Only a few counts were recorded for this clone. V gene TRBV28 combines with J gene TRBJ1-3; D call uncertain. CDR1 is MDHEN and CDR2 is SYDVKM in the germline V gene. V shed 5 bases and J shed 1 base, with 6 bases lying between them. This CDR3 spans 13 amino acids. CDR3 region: CASSIQSGNTIYF. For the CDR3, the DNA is TGTGCCAGCAGTATCCAGTCTGGAAACACCATATATTTT.

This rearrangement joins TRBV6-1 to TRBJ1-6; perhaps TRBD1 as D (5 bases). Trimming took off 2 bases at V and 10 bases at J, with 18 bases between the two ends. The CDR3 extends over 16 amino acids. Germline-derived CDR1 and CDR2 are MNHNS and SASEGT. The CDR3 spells CASSELHRGVGSPLHF. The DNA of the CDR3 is TGTGCCAGCAGTGAACTCCACCGGGGGGTGGGGTCACCCCTCCACTTT.

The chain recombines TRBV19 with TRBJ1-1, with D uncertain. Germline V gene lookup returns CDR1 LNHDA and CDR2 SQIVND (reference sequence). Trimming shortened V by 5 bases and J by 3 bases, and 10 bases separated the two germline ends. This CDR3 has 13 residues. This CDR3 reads CASSPQRDTEAFF. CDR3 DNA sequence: TGTGCCAGTAGTCCACAGCGGGACACTGAAGCTTTCTTT.

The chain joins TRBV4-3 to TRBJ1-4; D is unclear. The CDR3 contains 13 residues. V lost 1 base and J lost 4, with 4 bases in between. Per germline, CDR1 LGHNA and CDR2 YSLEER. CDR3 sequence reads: CASSQVLNEKLFF. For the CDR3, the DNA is TGCGCCAGCAGCCAAGTCCTTAATGAAAAACTGTTTTTT.

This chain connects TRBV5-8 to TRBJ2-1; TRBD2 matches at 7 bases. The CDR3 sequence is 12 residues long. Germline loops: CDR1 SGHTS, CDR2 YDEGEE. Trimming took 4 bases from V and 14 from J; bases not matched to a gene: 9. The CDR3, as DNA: TGTGCCAGCAGCCGGTGGGAGGGAGGGGAGTTCTTC. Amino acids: CASSRWEGGEFF. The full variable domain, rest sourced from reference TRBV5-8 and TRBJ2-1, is EAGVTQSPTHLIKTRGQQATLRCSPISGHTSVYWYQQALGLGLQFLLWYDEGEERNRGNFPPRFSGRQFPNYSSELNVNALELEDSALYLCASSRWEGGEFFGPGTRLTVL.

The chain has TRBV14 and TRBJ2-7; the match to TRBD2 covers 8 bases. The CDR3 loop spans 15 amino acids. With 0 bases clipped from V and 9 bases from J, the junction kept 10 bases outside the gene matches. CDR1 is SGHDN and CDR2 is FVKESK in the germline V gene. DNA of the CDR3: TGTGCCAGCAGCCAAGAGATAGCGGGGTATCGGGGGCAGTACTTC. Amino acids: CASSQEIAGYRGQYF.

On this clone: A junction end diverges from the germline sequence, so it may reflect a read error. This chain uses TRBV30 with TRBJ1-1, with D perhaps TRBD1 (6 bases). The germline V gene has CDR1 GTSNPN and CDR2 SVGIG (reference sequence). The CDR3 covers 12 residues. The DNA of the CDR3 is TGTGCCTGGAGTGTAGGGGACACAGAAGCTTTCTTT. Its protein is CAWSVGDTEAFF.

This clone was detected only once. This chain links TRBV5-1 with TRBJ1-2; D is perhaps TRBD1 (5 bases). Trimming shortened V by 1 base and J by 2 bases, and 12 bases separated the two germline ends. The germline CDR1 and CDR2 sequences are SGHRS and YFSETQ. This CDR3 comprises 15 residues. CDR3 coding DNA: TGCGCCAGCAGCTTGAGCCCGACAGAGAACTATGGCTACACCTTC. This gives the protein CASSLSPTENYGYTF. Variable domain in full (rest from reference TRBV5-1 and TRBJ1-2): KAGVTQTPRYLIKTRGQQVTLSCSPISGHRSVSWYQQTPGQGLQFLFEYFSETQRNKGNFPGRFSGRQFSNSRSEMNVSTLELGDSALYLCASSLSPTENYGYTFGSGTRLTVV.

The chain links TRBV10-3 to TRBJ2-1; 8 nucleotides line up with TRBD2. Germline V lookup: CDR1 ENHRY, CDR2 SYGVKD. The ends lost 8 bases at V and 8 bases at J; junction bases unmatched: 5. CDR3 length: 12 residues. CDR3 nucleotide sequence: TGTGCCATCGGGACTAGTTGGGATGAGCAGTTCTTC. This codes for CAIGTSWDEQFF.

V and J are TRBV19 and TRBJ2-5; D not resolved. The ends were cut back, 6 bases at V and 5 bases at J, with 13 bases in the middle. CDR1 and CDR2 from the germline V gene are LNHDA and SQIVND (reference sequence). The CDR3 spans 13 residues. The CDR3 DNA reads TGTGCCAGTAGAGAGGTGACTGGGGAGACCCAGTACTTC. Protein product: CASREVTGETQYF.

CDR3 in DNA: TGCGCCAGCATCCCTAAAACTAAGCGGGGGGATCCCTATTACCAGATTGATACGGGCGAGCAGTACTTC. Translation gives CASIPKTKRGDPYYQIDTGEQYF. V and J are TRBV23-1 and TRBJ2-7; 9 bases are a match to TRBD2. TRBV23-1 is flagged as an ORF with uncertain function. Trimming at V came to 7 bases and at J to 6 bases, leaving 37 bases not matched to a gene. CDR3 length: 23 amino acids.

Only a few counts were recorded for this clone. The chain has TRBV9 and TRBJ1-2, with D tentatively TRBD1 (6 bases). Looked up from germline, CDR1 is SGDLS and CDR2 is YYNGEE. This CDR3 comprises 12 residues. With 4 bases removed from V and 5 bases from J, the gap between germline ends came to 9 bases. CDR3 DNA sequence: TGTGCCAGCAGCCGGGACAAGTATGGCTACACCTTC. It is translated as CASSRDKYGYTF.

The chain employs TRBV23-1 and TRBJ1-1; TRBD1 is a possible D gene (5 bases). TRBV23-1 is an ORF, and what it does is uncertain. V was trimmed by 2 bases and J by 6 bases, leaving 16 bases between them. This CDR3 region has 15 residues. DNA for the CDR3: TGCGCCAGCAGTCAACCCGACAGTCGACTCGCTGAAGCTTTCTTT. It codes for CASSQPDSRLAEAFF.